This TCR beta chain was recovered during a study of T cell responses to AZD1222 COVID-19 vaccine listed by TCRdb under 2021. For the study in its entirety: Because spike-specific TCR depth and breadth did not differ between the two schedules, AZD1222 recipients who got a second dose at roughly 4 weeks were pooled with those who got a second dose at roughly 12 weeks. TCR sequencing was performed for more than 230 trial participants, of whom approximately 200 were given two doses of AZD1222 and 26 were given two doses of MenACWY control vaccine. Enrollment into the trials was organized by age into subgroups of 18-55, 56-69 and 70-plus years, and those subgroups contained roughly 160, 29 and 62 TCR-sequenced participants, respectively. Here is what the overall study found, with its caveats: After two AZD1222 doses, both the breadth and the depth of spike-specific TCRs were significantly higher than at day 0 and than in MenACWY recipients. The vaccine-associated CD4 TCRs covered the entire spike protein, and the dominant responses fell in regions 160-218 and 743-854. Conclusions about previously exposed vaccinees were limited because only six AZD1222 recipients were SARS-CoV-2 seropositive at baseline. Reportedly, close to half of the unique spike-specific TCRs recognized epitopes lying outside the regions that are mutated in the B.1.351 and B.1.1.7 variants. Most participants were white British and females outnumbered males, and the authors suggested that clonal diversity may have been underestimated. Because no day 14 peak-response samples were available, repertoires were characterized only after the peak T cell response. The 56-69-year group was small, and its depth increase did not reach significance, likely because of low power.

The CDR3 regions of human TCRbeta chains were subjected to immunosequencing. The study's own analysis went as follows. TCRs in the repertoires were matched against a reference library of SARS-CoV-2-specific TCRs that had been generated with the MIRA antigen-specificity platform. Breadth meant the fraction of unique TCRs that were SARS-CoV-2-associated, whereas depth meant the fraction of total T cells that were SARS-CoV-2-associated. Using the MIRA data, each spike-specific TCR was assigned both to the spike region to which the TCR was reactive and to a CD4 or CD8 class. Log10-transformed breadth and depth values were compared by one-way ANOVA with Sidak's multiple comparisons tests. TCRdb mirrors the immuneACCESS table, restricted to in-frame sequences. Some clones are absent from its copies; in checked studies, under half trace to an unresolved V gene, and the reason for the others is unknown. The V and J calls and clone size were taken over from that table, and D and trimming were inferred from the DNA. This sample holds 130,000 or so clones; roughly 90% were observed only once. The top ten constitute 0.8% to 1.1% of the sample.

The germline V gene specifies SGHDN as CDR1 and FVKESK as CDR2. V is pruned by 6 bases and J by 4 bases, leaving 8 bases of the junction without a gene match. Inclusive of the bounding cysteine and phenylalanine, the CDR3 is 16 residues long. Here the CDR3 DNA is all that survives: 48 bases in frame from base 1. Taken with the paper, the label for time point translates to: baseline before first vaccination. Samples from vaccinated people were obtained from the UK trials COV001 and COV002, which included a single-blind randomized controlled phase 2/3 trial of AZD1222 (ChAdOx1 nCoV-19) in healthy adults. Trial participant PBMC samples were collected at day 0 and day 28 after the second dose for TCRbeta chain sequencing. About this clone itself: Which antigen it targets is not known. The input lacks base qualities; no much larger clone sits a single base away.

The chain joins TRBV14 to TRBJ1-4, with 10 middle bases fitting TRBD1. Sequenced material: peripheral blood, taken on day 0 of AZD1222 vaccination. The TCR sequence derives from an adult in good health. CDR3 region: CASSLRQGADNEKLFF. The nucleotides read TGTGCCAGCAGTCTCCGACAGGGGGCTGATAATGAAAAACTGTTTTTT.